This entry is about one T cell receptor (beta chain). Its antigen is not identified. The V and J ends lost 3 bases and 2 bases respectively, with 16 bases between them. The CDR3 runs to 16 residues. Germline assignment: CDR1 ENHRY and CDR2 SYGVKD. Then a second PCR, running roughly 7 to 11 cycles, was carried out with a sample-barcoded 5' primer and a J-beta primer mix. Every cDNA molecule bore a tag from a template-switch adaptor containing 12 random nucleotides. From the 5' RACE reads, TCRdb called clonotypes with MiXCR, one entry per CDR3 protein. The sample shows some 940,000 distinct CDR3 sequences, 25% to 35% of them seen only once. The entry originates in a study of blood T cells in healthy people across ages. RNA extraction gave at least 5.5 micrograms of total RNA per sample. Study-level results: Older age coincided with a roughly linear decline in TCR beta diversity per million T cells.

The data were also submitted as part of a second study, on T cells of mothers and their children.

The chain recombines TRBV10-3 with TRBJ2-5; tentatively, D is TRBD2 (5 bases). The specimen was blood. This TCR was recovered from a woman aged 40 to 49 in good health. The CDR3 here is CAISDSLGEAQETQYF. CDR3 DNA sequence: TGTGCCATCAGTGATTCTTTGGGAGAGGCTCAAGAGACCCAGTACTTC.